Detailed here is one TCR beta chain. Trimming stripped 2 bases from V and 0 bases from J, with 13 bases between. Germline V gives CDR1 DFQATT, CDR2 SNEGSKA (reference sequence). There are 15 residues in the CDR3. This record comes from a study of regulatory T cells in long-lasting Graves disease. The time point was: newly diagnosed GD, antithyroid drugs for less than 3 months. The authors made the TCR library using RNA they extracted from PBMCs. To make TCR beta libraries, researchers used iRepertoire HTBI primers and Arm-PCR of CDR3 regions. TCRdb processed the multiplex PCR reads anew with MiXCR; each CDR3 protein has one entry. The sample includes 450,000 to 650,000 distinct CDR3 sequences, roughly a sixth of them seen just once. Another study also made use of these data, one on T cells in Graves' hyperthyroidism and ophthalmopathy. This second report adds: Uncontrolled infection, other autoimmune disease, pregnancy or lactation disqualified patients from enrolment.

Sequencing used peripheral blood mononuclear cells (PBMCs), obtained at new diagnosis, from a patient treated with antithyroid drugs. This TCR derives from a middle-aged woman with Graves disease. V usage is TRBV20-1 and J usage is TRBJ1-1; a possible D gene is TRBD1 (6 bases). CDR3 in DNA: TGCAGTGCTAGACGGGCGGGGGCATTGAACACTGAAGCTTTCTTT. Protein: CSARRAGALNTEAFF.